The clone carrying this T cell receptor beta chain was counted many times. As yet, its antigen is unknown. Germline CDR1 is DFQATT and CDR2 is SNEGSKA (reference sequence). After removal of 6 bases from V and 1 base from J, the junction contained 8 bases not matched to a gene. The CDR3 runs 14 residues. Time point in this sample: pre-sensitization, week 0. Treatment specified: therapeutic diphenylcyclopropenone sensitization with weekly scalp DPC. This specimen comes from a study of human T cells and chemical hapten exposure. General study findings and limits: Expanded TCRs formed significantly more large CDR3 similarity clusters than controls. Positive correlation was observed between PT1 expanded TCR counts and patch test score.

TCRdb reprocessed the RACE reads via MiXCR and lists one record per CDR3 protein. This table holds 45,000 to 60,000 distinct CDR3 sequences, about 9.4% found once. This receptor was identified in a middle-aged woman with alopecia areata. Some clones in this sample may be carry-over from other donors' samples. The sample in question was whole blood, obtained in connection with sensitization to the hapten diphenylcyclopropenone (DPC). V and J are TRBV20-1 and TRBJ1-1; 7 bases match TRBD1. DNA for the CDR3: TGCAGTGCCGCGACAGGGTTAGAGAACACTGAAGCTTTCTTT. Translated: CSAATGLENTEAFF.